These 8 T cell receptor beta chains were all obtained from the same sample, sequenced in a study of control samples from healthy donors and cancer patients. Profiling relied on immunoSEQ multiplex PCR, and the TCRdb table lists in-frame clones only, not all of them. The table records approximately 180,000 clones, around 90% of them present only once. The sample comprised blood. The receptor set was obtained from a woman aged 40 to 50 in good health.

The chain couples TRBV6-5 to TRBJ2-2; a possible D gene is TRBD2 (5 bases). V was shortened by 8 bases and J by 6 bases, with 13 bases between the two germline ends. This CDR3 contains 13 residues. Germline values: CDR1 MNHEY, CDR2 SVGAGI. For the CDR3, the DNA is TGTGCCAGCTACAGACCCGGGGCCGGGGAGCTGTTTTTT. Protein: CASYRPGAGELFF.

This clone has just one count. The chain employs TRBV7-2 and TRBJ2-7, with D possibly TRBD2 on 5 matching bases. This CDR3 region has 12 residues. Germline lookup yields CDR1 SGHTA and CDR2 FQGNSA. The ends were cut back, 0 bases at V and 6 bases at J, with 6 bases in the middle. The CDR3 DNA reads as TGTGCCAGCAGCTTAGCGAGGGCCGAGCAGTACTTC. It is translated as CASSLARAEQYF. Full variable domain (rest looked up from reference TRBV7-2 and TRBJ2-7): GAGVSQSPSNKVTEKGKDVELRCDPISGHTALYWYRQSLGQGLEFLIYFQGNSAPDKSGLPSDRFSAERTGGSVSTLTIQRTQQEDSAVYLCASSLARAEQYFGPGTRLTVT.

V gene TRBV29-1 combines with J gene TRBJ2-7; 7 bases are shared with TRBD2. The germline CDR1 and CDR2 sequences are SQVTM and ANQGSEA. The CDR3 length is 13 residues. The trim removed 6 bases at V and 3 bases at J, leaving 8 bases unmatched. CDR3 DNA sequence: TGCAGCGTCCTCCTAGGGGACTACTACGAGCAGTACTTC. It is translated as CSVLLGDYYEQYF.

This chain links TRBV5-4 with TRBJ1-2, with D possibly being TRBD1 (6 bases). V lost 4 bases and J lost 4, with 14 bases in between. This CDR3 contains 14 residues. The V gene's germline CDR1 is SGHNT and CDR2 YYREEE (reference sequence). For the CDR3, the DNA is TGTGCCAGCAGCGTCAATGGGGGCCCCTATGGCTACACCTTC. It specifies CASSVNGGPYGYTF.

Of note for this clone: The sample contains more than one DNA sequence encoding this CDR3. This chain connects TRBV21-1 to TRBJ2-5; the table assigns TRBD2, which was not confirmed against the DNA. TRBV21-1 is an annotated pseudogene. This CDR3 has 18 amino acids. CDR3 nucleotides: TGTGCTAGCAGCAAAGTGGTGGGGACTAGCGGGGGGAGAGAGACCCAGTACTTC. Its translation is CASSKVVGTSGGRETQYF.

The V gene is TRBV19, the J gene TRBJ2-3, with TRBD2 as a possible D gene (6 bases). The germline gives CDR1 LNHDA, CDR2 SQIVND (reference sequence). The CDR3 contains 17 residues. The ends were cut back, 4 bases at V and 2 bases at J, with 19 bases in the middle. The CDR3 sequence is CASSTPTGTHITDTQYF. Here the CDR3 DNA reads TGTGCCAGTAGTACCCCAACCGGGACTCACATCACAGATACGCAGTATTTT.

The chain employs TRBV2 and TRBJ2-6; 7 bases line up with TRBD1. The CDR3 totals 16 residues. The germline CDR1 and CDR2 sequences are SNHLY and FYNNEI. Trimming took 7 bases from V and 3 from J; bases not matched to a gene: 9. This CDR3 is CASTLTGESGANVLTF. CDR3 bases: TGTGCCAGCACACTAACAGGGGAAAGTGGGGCCAACGTCCTGACTTTC.

The chain carries TRBV7-9 and TRBJ2-3; the D gene is possibly TRBD2 (5 bases). CDR3 length: 13 amino acids. Germline lookup yields CDR1 SEHNR and CDR2 FQNEAQ (reference sequence). Trimming stripped 4 bases from V and 4 bases from J, with 9 bases between. The CDR3 DNA sequence: TGTGCCAGCAGCTACCTCGGGGCAGATACGCAGTATTTT. Its protein is CASSYLGADTQYF. Filled out from reference TRBV7-9 and TRBJ2-3, the complete variable domain reads DTGVSQNPRHKITKRGQNVTFRCDPISEHNRLYWYRQTLGQGPEFLTYFQNEAQLEKSRLLSDRFSAERPKGSFSTLEIQRTEQGDSAMYLCASSYLGADTQYFGPGTRLTVL.